Listed below are T cell receptor beta chains from one sample, sequenced in a study of blood T cell repertoires in COVID-19. Clones were sequenced by immunoSEQ multiplex PCR, and TCRdb holds only the in-frame ones, with some missing. Of about 140,000 clones in the sample, approximately 85% were seen once. Sequencing was performed on PBMCs or T cells enriched from blood (not recorded which). Receptor source: a woman aged 50 to 60 with acute COVID-19. CDR3s include the opening cysteine and the closing phenylalanine or tryptophan. D genes are given only for firm matches. The listing skips clone size in some rows; elsewhere it reads once, few, many or a size class.

j_call v_call clone_size d_call cdr3_nt cdr3_aa
TRBJ2-1 TRBV24-1 NA TRBD2 TGTGCCACCAGTGCAGGCATAGCGGGGCCTAATGAGCAGTTCTTC CATSAGIAGPNEQFF
TRBJ1-6 TRBV27 NA TRBD1 TGTGCCAGCGCCTCCCGGGACAGTCACTCACCCCTCCACTTT CASASRDSHSPLHF
TRBJ2-7 TRBV5-1 NA NA TGCGCCAGCAGCTTGAATGCGTACTCCTACGAGCAGTACTTC CASSLNAYSYEQYF
TRBJ1-5 TRBV19 NA NA TGTGCCAGTACCCTGACAGCAAGGAATCAGCCCCAGCATTTT CASTLTARNQPQHF
TRBJ1-3 TRBV7-2 NA TRBD1 TGTGCCAGCAGCTGGGACAGGGCAACCGGAAACACCATATATTTT CASSWDRATGNTIYF
TRBJ1-4 TRBV5-1 NA NA TGCGCCAGCAGCTTGGGACTTCAGGGAGGACTGTTTTTT CASSLGLQGGLFF
TRBJ2-1 TRBV9 NA TRBD2 TGTGCCAGCAGCGATCGAGCGGGAGCCCCTAGCTCCTACAATGAGCAGTTCTTC CASSDRAGAPSSYNEQFF
TRBJ2-2 TRBV18 NA NA TGTGCCAGCTCACCGGCAGGGGTCCCGATAAACACCGGGGAGCTGTTTTTT CASSPAGVPINTGELFF
TRBJ1-1 TRBV12-5 NA NA TGTGCTAGTGGTTTGAGGGCAGGGGCGGGTGAAGCTTTCTTT CASGLRAGAGEAFF
TRBJ2-1 TRBV7-2 NA TRBD2 TGTGCCAGCAGTATACTAGCGGACTACAATGAGCAGTTCTTC CASSILADYNEQFF
TRBJ2-7 TRBV11-2 once NA TGTGCCAGCAGCTTTCAGGGGAGGGCTTACGAGCAGTACTTC CASSFQGRAYEQYF
TRBJ2-3 TRBV7-2 NA NA TGTGCCAGCAGCTTAGTGGCGGATCTCACAGATACGCAGTATTTT CASSLVADLTDTQYF
TRBJ1-4 TRBV3-1/TRBV3-2 once NA TGTGCCAGCAGCCAAGTTCTGGGGGCTCAGGTTAATGAAAAACTGTTTTTT CASSQVLGAQVNEKLFF
TRBJ1-2 TRBV5-4 few NA TGTGCCAGCAGCTTCACAGCCAACTATGGCTACACCTTC CASSFTANYGYTF
TRBJ1-4 TRBV5-1 NA TRBD1 TGCGCCAGCAGCTTGGGACAGGGATATAATGAAAAACTGTTTTTT CASSLGQGYNEKLFF
TRBJ1-2 TRBV11-2 NA TRBD1 TGTGCCAGCAGCTTAGGACAGGGTGGCTACACCTTC CASSLGQGGYTF
TRBJ2-1 TRBV6-1 NA NA TGTGCCAGCAGTGAAGAAATGGGGCTCAGGTTCGGTAATGAGCAGTTCTTC CASSEEMGLRFGNEQFF
TRBJ2-7 TRBV29-1 NA TRBD1 TGCAGCGTTGAAGGGACAGGCTACGAGCAGTACTTC CSVEGTGYEQYF
TRBJ2-1 TRBV3-1/TRBV3-2 NA TRBD1 TGTGCCAGCAGCGACCCGGGACAGGGAAAAAATGAGCAGTTCTTC CASSDPGQGKNEQFF
TRBJ1-2 TRBV3-1/TRBV3-2 NA NA TGTGCCAGCAGCCGCCCGGGACAATTCTATGGCTACACCTTC CASSRPGQFYGYTF
TRBJ2-7 TRBV27 few TRBD2 TGTGCCAGCAGCCAAGTAGCTAGCGGACTCTACGAGCAGTACTTC CASSQVASGLYEQYF
TRBJ2-7 TRBV9 NA TRBD2 TGTGCCAGCAGCGTAACTAGCGGGAGCGAGCAGTACTTC CASSVTSGSEQYF
TRBJ2-1 TRBV13 NA NA TGTGCCAGCAGCTTAGGGTGGGGCGGCCACTACAATGAGCAGTTCTTC CASSLGWGGHYNEQFF
TRBJ2-7 TRBV5-1 few NA TGCGCCAGCAGCCCTACCGGCTCTAGGTTTGACAGAACAAACTCCTACGAGCAGTACTTC CASSPTGSRFDRTNSYEQYF
TRBJ2-2 TRBV19 NA TRBD2 TGTGCCAGTAGTATAATCGAACTAGCGGGAGGGGTGTCCGGGGAGCTGTTTTTT CASSIIELAGGVSGELFF
TRBJ1-1 TRBV5-8 NA TRBD1 TGTGCCAGCAGCTTAGGGGGCGAAATGAACACTGAAGCTTTCTTT CASSLGGEMNTEAFF
TRBJ1-2 TRBV10-3 NA TRBD1 TGTGCCTCCAGGGAGGCGGGACAGGGGCTCACCTATGGCTACACCTTC CASREAGQGLTYGYTF
TRBJ1-5 TRBV4-1 NA TRBD1 TGCGCCAGCAGCCGAGACAAGACCGGGACAGGCAATCAGCCCCAGCATTTT CASSRDKTGTGNQPQHF
TRBJ1-5 TRBV3-1/TRBV3-2 NA NA TGTGCCAGCAGCCAAGATTTGGGAGACTGGCAGCCCCAGCATTTT CASSQDLGDWQPQHF
TRBJ2-6 TRBV4-1 NA TRBD2 TGCGCCAGCAGCCACCCGGGGGGAGCTGGGGCCAACGTCCTGACTTTC CASSHPGGAGANVLTF
TRBJ1-5 TRBV7-2 NA NA TGTGCCAGCAGCTTTGATGGGAGTAATCAGCCCCAGCATTTT CASSFDGSNQPQHF
TRBJ1-2 TRBV4-3 NA NA TGCGCCAGCAGCTTAGACACAGGTCTGCAGGGTGGCTACACCTTC CASSLDTGLQGGYTF
TRBJ2-2 TRBV27 NA NA TGTGCCAGCAGTTCACATAACACCGGGGAGCTGTTTTTT CASSSHNTGELFF